This is a list of T cell receptor beta chains from one sample in a study of OX40 agonist ivuxolimab in advanced cancers. Sequenced by immunoSEQ multiplex PCR; TCRdb stores in-frame clones only, minus some. The repertoire consists of nearly 55,000 clones, with around 89% occurring once and the leading ten covering 1.2% to 1.5%. Here the sequenced sample was CD4+ or CD8+ T cells sorted from blood, taken in a trial of the OX40 agonist ivuxolimab. Receptor source: an adult with an advanced solid tumor such as melanoma, head and neck, liver or kidney cancer. CDR3s include the opening cysteine and the closing phenylalanine or tryptophan. For some rows the clone size is stated as once, few or many, or as a class when expanded; others skip it.

V gene	clone size	J gene	CDR3 protein
TRBV5-6	.	TRBJ1-1	CASSLVGAGMNTEAFF
TRBV7-8	.	TRBJ1-5	CASSFGHQIPNQPQHF
TRBV5-4	.	TRBJ2-3	CASSSGLAGGLRGTDTQYF
TRBV18	.	TRBJ1-4	CASQSGSDQNEKLFF
TRBV6-4	.	TRBJ2-7	CASSDPGTSGSSYEQYF
TRBV5-4	.	TRBJ1-2	CASSLARTYYGYTF
TRBV10-3	.	TRBJ2-3	CAISEYGGTDTQYF
TRBV7-3	.	TRBJ2-5	CASRLSSQETQYF
TRBV7-3	.	TRBJ1-5	CASSLGQNQPQHF
TRBV18	.	TRBJ1-5	CASSREDRGLQPQHF
TRBV7-7	.	TRBJ1-4	CASSLGREKGEKLFF
TRBV7-3	.	TRBJ2-1	CASSRDSSGNEQFF
TRBV28	.	TRBJ2-7	CASSFPDRAYEQYF
TRBV6-1	.	TRBJ2-2	CASSAGTTNTGELFF
TRBV7-4	.	TRBJ2-7	CASSFGGREVSEQYF
TRBV28	.	TRBJ1-3	CASSLERVEYGNTIYF
TRBV4-1	.	TRBJ2-3	CASSQAVEDTQYF
TRBV7-9	.	TRBJ2-7	CASSLVQGASWEQYF
TRBV28	few	TRBJ1-2	CASSPQYGYTF
TRBV18	.	TRBJ1-1	CASSPLGQRNTEAFF
TRBV2	.	TRBJ1-2	CASYRLSDYGYTF
TRBV10-3	.	TRBJ2-7	CASRGQSSYEQYF